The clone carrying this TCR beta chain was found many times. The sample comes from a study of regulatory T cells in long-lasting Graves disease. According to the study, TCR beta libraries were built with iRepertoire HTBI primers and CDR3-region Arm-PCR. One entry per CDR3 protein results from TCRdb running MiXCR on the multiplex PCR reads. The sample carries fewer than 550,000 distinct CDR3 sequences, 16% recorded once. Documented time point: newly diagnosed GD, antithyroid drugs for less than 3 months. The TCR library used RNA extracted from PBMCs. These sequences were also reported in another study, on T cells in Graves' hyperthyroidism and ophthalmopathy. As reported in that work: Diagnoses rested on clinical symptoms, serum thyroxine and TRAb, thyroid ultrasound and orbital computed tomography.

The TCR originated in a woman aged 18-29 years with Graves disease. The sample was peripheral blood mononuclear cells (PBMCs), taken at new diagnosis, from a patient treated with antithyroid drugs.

CDR3: CASSQGPSGRTIDTQYF. For the CDR3, the DNA is TGTGCCAGCAGCCAAGGCCCTAGCGGGAGGACGATAGATACGCAGTATTTT. The V and J genes are TRBV14 and TRBJ2-3; 11 nucleotides line up with TRBD2. CDR1 is SGHDN, CDR2 FVKESK, per germline. The CDR3 is 17 residues long. V dropped 1 base and J dropped 5; count of bases not matched to a gene: 8.